These 24 T cell receptor beta chains were all obtained from the same sample, sequenced in a study of cytomegalovirus exposure and HLA in healthy donors. TCRdb's table, derived via immunoSEQ multiplex PCR, lists solely in-frame clones and lacks some. The data contain approximately 300,000 clones, roughly 90% of them seen just once; the ten biggest clones take up around 0.84%. The sequenced sample was PBMCs. The receptors originated from a woman aged 18-29 years in good health and CMV-seronegative.

The rearrangement links TRBV2 to TRBJ2-2; 7 nucleotides match TRBD2. This CDR3 is built from 16 residues. The V segment lost 3 bases and the J segment 0 bases; nucleotides outside the gene matches: 4. Germline CDR1 and CDR2: SNHLY and FYNNEI. The chain's CDR3 is CASSERAGANTGELFF. The CDR3, as DNA: TGTGCCAGCAGTGAGCGGGCGGGGGCGAACACCGGGGAGCTGTTTTTT.

This chain connects TRBV13 to TRBJ1-5; D perhaps matches TRBD1 (6 bases). Trimming cost V 4 bases and J 7 bases, with 11 bases left between them. The germline CDR1 and CDR2 sequences are PRHDT and FYEKMQ (reference sequence). The length of the CDR3 is 13 residues. The CDR3 protein is CASSSDGGQPQHF. In DNA, the CDR3 is TGTGCCAGCAGCTCAGATGGGGGCCAGCCCCAGCATTTT.

This clone has just one count. This sequence joins TRBV28 and TRBJ2-5; no firm D call. This CDR3 spans 14 amino acids. Trimming removed 2 bases from V and 2 bases from J, with 9 bases in between. CDR1 and CDR2 (germline): MDHEN, SYDVKM. CDR3 nucleotides: TGTGCCAGCAGTTTAGCTACAGTTCAAGAGACCCAGTACTTC. Translated, it gives CASSLATVQETQYF.

The CDR3 loop reads CASTGGPRTGWDNEQFF. CDR3 nucleotide sequence: TGTGCCAGCACGGGGGGACCTAGGACTGGCTGGGACAATGAGCAGTTCTTC. The chain couples TRBV27 to TRBJ2-1; 7 bases align to TRBD2. Unmatched junction bases numbered 17, after V lost 7 bases and J lost 5 bases. Germline CDR1 reads MNHEY; CDR2 reads SMNVEV (reference sequence). The CDR3 contains 17 residues.

This chain links TRBV6-1 with TRBJ2-2; a weak D match, TRBD1 (5 bases). Germline lookup yields CDR1 MNHNS and CDR2 SASEGT. The CDR3 spans 14 residues. V was trimmed by 4 bases and J by 5 bases, leaving 11 bases between them. This CDR3 reads CASSAGLRTGELFF. In DNA form, the CDR3 reads TGTGCCAGCAGTGCAGGGTTGCGAACCGGGGAGCTGTTTTTT.

The count of this clone is one. The CDR3 DNA reads TGTGCCAGCAGGCTATCGCCTGGGACAGGGATTGGTGATACGCAGTATTTT. Its protein product is CASRLSPGTGIGDTQYF. The gene calls are TRBV27 and TRBJ2-3; 9 nucleotides agree with TRBD1. This CDR3 has 17 residues. V gave up 6 bases and J gave up 6 bases; unmatched junction bases: 16. Looked up from germline, CDR1 is MNHEY and CDR2 is SMNVEV (reference sequence).

CDR3 protein: CASSHEQGRYGYTF. CDR3 DNA sequence: TGCGCCAGCAGCCACGAACAGGGCCGCTATGGCTACACCTTC. This chain connects TRBV4-1 to TRBJ1-2, with D tentatively TRBD1 (6 bases). CDR1 and CDR2 from the germline V gene are MGHRA and YSYEKL. There are 14 residues in the CDR3. Trimming removed 3 bases at V and 4 bases at J, with 12 bases between.

About this clone itself: This sample includes further DNA sequences coding for the same CDR3. The CDR3 sequence: CASSPAGGSYEQYF. CDR3 nucleotides: TGCGCCAGCAGCCCAGCGGGAGGCTCCTACGAGCAGTACTTC. The chain couples TRBV5-1 to TRBJ2-7; 9 bases map to TRBD2. Looked up from germline, CDR1 is SGHRS and CDR2 is YFSETQ. CDR3 length: 14 residues. V lost 4 bases, J lost 0 bases, and 2 bases stayed unmatched.

The chain recombines TRBV7-2 with TRBJ1-2; 7 bases map to TRBD1. The CDR3 covers 15 residues. Germline CDR1 SGHTA, CDR2 FQGNSA. V lost 5 bases to trimming and J lost 2 bases; unmatched junction nucleotides: 8. CDR3 in DNA: TGTGCCAGCAGCACGGGACAGTTGCCCAACTATGGCTACACCTTC. It codes for CASSTGQLPNYGYTF.

The V and J genes are TRBV7-3 and TRBJ2-3, with a weak D call TRBD2 (5 bases). Germline CDR1 and CDR2: SGHTA and FQGTGA. The CDR3 extends over 14 amino acids. V gave up 3 bases and J gave up 2 bases, with 9 bases separating them. The CDR3 reads CASSFTGNTDTQYF. The CDR3 nucleotides are TGTGCCAGCAGCTTTACCGGGAACACAGATACGCAGTATTTT.

This clone was recorded once. The chain couples TRBV5-4 to TRBJ2-3, with D unclear. CDR3 length equals 12 residues. The germline gives CDR1 SGHNT, CDR2 YYREEE (reference sequence). Trimming took 4 bases from V and 7 from J, leaving 10 bases between them. This CDR3 is CASSVHAHTQYF. The CDR3 region has the DNA TGTGCCAGCAGCGTACATGCTCATACGCAGTATTTT.

The chain is built from TRBV18 and TRBJ1-1; D possibly corresponds to TRBD1 (5 bases). Germline V gene lookup returns CDR1 KGHSH and CDR2 LQKENI. V lost 0 bases and J 5 bases, leaving 10 bases between the germline ends. This CDR3 contains 14 residues. The CDR3 DNA reads TGTGCCAGCTCACCACCGAGACAGACGACTGAAGCTTTCTTT. Protein product: CASSPPRQTTEAFF.

The V call is TRBV28, the J call TRBJ1-3; 7 bases are a match to TRBD1. Germline-derived CDR1 and CDR2 are MDHEN and SYDVKM. J was trimmed by 0 bases and V by 6 bases; bases with no gene match: 11. The CDR3 loop spans 17 amino acids. CDR3 in amino acids: CASSSRGSPLSGNTIYF. CDR3 DNA: TGTGCCAGCAGCTCCAGGGGGAGCCCCCTCTCTGGAAACACCATATATTTT.

The table lists this clone with a count of one. The chain carries TRBV6-5 and TRBJ2-2; a possible D gene is TRBD2 (5 bases). The ends were cut back, 1 base at V and 2 bases at J, with 8 bases in the middle. This CDR3 has 15 residues. Germline-derived CDR1 and CDR2 are MNHEY and SVGAGI. The CDR3 coding sequence is TGTGCCAGCAGTTACTTTGAGGGTAACACCGGGGAGCTGTTTTTT. Its translation: CASSYFEGNTGELFF.

The chain employs TRBV4-1 and TRBJ2-5; 13 bases align to TRBD2. CDR1 and CDR2 from the germline V gene are MGHRA and YSYEKL. The CDR3 extends over 16 amino acids. Germline trimming cut 4 bases from V and 2 bases from J; bases unmatched to any gene: 4. CDR3 bases: TGCGCCAGCAGCCCGCGGACTAGCGGGGGACAAGAGACCCAGTACTTC. It yields the protein CASSPRTSGGQETQYF.

The table lists this clone with a few counts. The genes are TRBV27 and TRBJ1-2; no definite D call. V was pared by 5 bases and J by 4 bases, with 8 bases between. Germline V lookup: CDR1 MNHEY, CDR2 SMNVEV (reference sequence). This CDR3 contains 12 residues. Here the CDR3 DNA reads TGTGCCAGCAGTGTAGGAGGCTATGGCTACACCTTC. This encodes CASSVGGYGYTF.

This clone was seen more than once but under ten times. The chain recombines TRBV5-6 with TRBJ2-1; D gene uncertain. Between the trimmed V and J ends, which lost 2 bases and 0 bases, there was a span of 9 bases. CDR1 and CDR2 (germline): SGHDT, YYEEEE. This CDR3 is built from 15 residues. The CDR3 spells CASSLPASSYNEQFF. Written as DNA, the CDR3 is TGTGCCAGCAGCTTACCCGCCAGCTCCTACAATGAGCAGTTCTTC.

The DNA of the CDR3 is TGCAGCGCCCGGGGGGCTAGCGGGATAATCACCTACAATGAGCAGTTCTTC. Encoded protein: CSARGASGIITYNEQFF. V gene TRBV29-1 combines with J gene TRBJ2-1; 9 nucleotides match TRBD2. Trimming at V came to 7 bases and at J to 2 bases, leaving 15 bases not matched to a gene. Germline V gene sequence: CDR1 SQVTM, CDR2 ANQGSEA. This CDR3 spans 17 amino acids.

Here the CDR3 reads CASIGQGNTGELFF. CDR3 bases: TGTGCCAGCATCGGCCAGGGGAACACCGGGGAGCTGTTTTTT. The V call is TRBV2, the J call TRBJ2-2, with D possibly matching TRBD1 (5 bases). The CDR3 totals 14 residues. The V end was cut by 7 bases, the J end by 1 base, with 10 bases between. The germline V gene has CDR1 SNHLY and CDR2 FYNNEI.

The rearrangement links TRBV7-9 to TRBJ2-7, with TRBD1 matching 12 bases. The CDR3 contains 18 residues. CDR1 is SEHNR, CDR2 FQNEAQ, per germline (reference sequence). V shed 1 base, J shed 9 bases, and the junction held 16 bases outside the gene matches. CDR3: CASSLEWGLRGQGARQYF. CDR3 sequence (DNA): TGTGCCAGCAGCTTAGAATGGGGACTTAGGGGACAGGGGGCGCGGCAGTACTTC.

The chain carries TRBV4-3 and TRBJ1-1; possible D gene TRBD1, 6 bases. The CDR3 has 14 amino acids. Per germline, CDR1 LGHNA and CDR2 YSLEER. Trimming pared 1 base from V and 7 bases from J, leaving 13 bases between. The CDR3 is CASSQGRDKVEAFF. CDR3 DNA: TGCGCCAGCAGCCAAGGTCGGGACAAAGTTGAAGCTTTCTTT.

The chain has TRBV5-1 and TRBJ2-7; a weak D match, TRBD1 (6 bases). Trimming removed 4 bases from V and 6 bases from J, with 23 bases in between. The V gene's germline CDR1 is SGHRS and CDR2 YFSETQ. The CDR3 has 16 residues. CDR3 protein: CASSPARGSGYGEQYF. In DNA form, the CDR3 reads TGCGCCAGCAGCCCCGCCAGGGGCTCCGGCTATGGCGAGCAGTACTTC.

The chain couples TRBV27 to TRBJ2-1; TRBD2 agrees at 14 bases. V shed 4 bases, J shed 4 bases, and the junction held 3 bases outside the gene matches. The CDR3 is made up of 16 amino acids. Germline CDR1 reads MNHEY; CDR2 reads SMNVEV (reference sequence). Written as DNA, the CDR3 is TGTGCCAGCAGTTGGGGACTAGCGGGAGTATACAATGAGCAGTTCTTC. Its translation is CASSWGLAGVYNEQFF.

The chain is built from TRBV6-5 and TRBJ1-3; D call uncertain. CDR3 length: 16 residues. The germline V gene encodes CDR1 MNHEY and CDR2 SVGAGI. The V end lost 0 bases, the J end lost 7 bases, and 16 bases lay between the germline ends. The CDR3: CASSYSIAPAGNTIYF. DNA for the CDR3: TGTGCCAGCAGTTACTCGATCGCCCCGGCAGGCAACACCATATATTTT.